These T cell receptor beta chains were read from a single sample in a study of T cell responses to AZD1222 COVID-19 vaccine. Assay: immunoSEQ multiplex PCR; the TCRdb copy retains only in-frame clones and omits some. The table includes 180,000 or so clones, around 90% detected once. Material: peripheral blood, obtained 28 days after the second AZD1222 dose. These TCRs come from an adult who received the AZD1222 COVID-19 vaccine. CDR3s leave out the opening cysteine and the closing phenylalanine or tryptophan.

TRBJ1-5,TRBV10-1,ASNRTGNSNQPQH
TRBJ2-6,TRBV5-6,ASSLDPGSSGANVLT
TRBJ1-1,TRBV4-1,ASSHPEGGWTEAF
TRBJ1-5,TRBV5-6,ASSLFRGNQPQH
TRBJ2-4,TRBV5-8,ASSLGLAGDIQY
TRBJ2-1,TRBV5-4,ASSSASGGYNEQF
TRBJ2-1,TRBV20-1,SAREWSEQF
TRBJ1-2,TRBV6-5,ASTEGGTALYT
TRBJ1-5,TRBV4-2,ASSQVPVWGNQPQH
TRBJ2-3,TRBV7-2,ASSQGRRPTALDTQY
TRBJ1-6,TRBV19,ASSPTGINSPLH
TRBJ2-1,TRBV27,ATRPRGSSYNEQF
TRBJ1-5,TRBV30,AWNPSGTVNQPQH
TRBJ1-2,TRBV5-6,ASSSSGLTNYGYT
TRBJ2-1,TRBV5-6,ASSVSAGAPSRREQF
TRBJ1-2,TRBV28,ASSLYSNYGYT
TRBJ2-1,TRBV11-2,ASSATSGSYNEQF
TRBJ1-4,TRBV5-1,ASSFGQGYEKLF
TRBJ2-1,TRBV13,ASSTANFTYNEQF
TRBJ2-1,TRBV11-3,ASSFGGSVNEQF
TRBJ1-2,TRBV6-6,ASSYVQGAKGYT
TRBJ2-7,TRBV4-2,ASSQDGGRSYEQY
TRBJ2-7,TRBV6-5,ASSFTPPRDREQY
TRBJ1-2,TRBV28,ASSLGGKLEGYT
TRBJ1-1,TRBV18,ASSPPMGTNTEAF
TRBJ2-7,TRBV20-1,SALERGVQY
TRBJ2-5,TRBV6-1,ASSEGFGPLGPTPQETQY
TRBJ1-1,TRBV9,ASSQGGSTEAF
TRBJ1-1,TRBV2,ASSVGRTEAF
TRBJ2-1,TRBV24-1,ATSDRRGGKGSSYNEQF
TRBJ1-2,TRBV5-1,ASAADGGYT
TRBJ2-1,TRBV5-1,ASSLVEKRGAHNEQF
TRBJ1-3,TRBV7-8,ASSLREYSGNTIY
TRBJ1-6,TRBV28,ASSWQAGSPLH
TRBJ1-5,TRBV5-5,ASSLTGDQPQH
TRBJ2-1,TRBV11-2,ASSLEHNEQF
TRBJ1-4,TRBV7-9,ASSPTLQGAGEKLF
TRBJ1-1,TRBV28,ASTPPSFRGMNTEAF
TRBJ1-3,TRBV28,ASGDPGTSGNTIY
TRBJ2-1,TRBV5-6,ASSGRDRARGEQF
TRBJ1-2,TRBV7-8,ASSSRDRGLRGYT
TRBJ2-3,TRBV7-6,ASSTWTSGTDTQY
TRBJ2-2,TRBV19,ASSIWGSAWGGELF
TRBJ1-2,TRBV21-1,ASSKEGGQGIYGYT